The subject of this entry is one TCR beta chain. Its antigen remains unidentified. The data are from a study of shared clonotypes between healthy human individuals. Notes on the study in general: In general, naive subsets displayed greater estimated richness than memory subsets did. Large sequencing depth failed to make sorted-subset sequencing complete, rarefaction showed.

Sequenced by immunoSEQ multiplex PCR; TCRdb stores in-frame clones only, minus some. The sample contains some 690,000 clones, around 91% of which appear only once. CDR3 length: 14 residues. The J segment lost 7 bases and the V segment lost 5 bases, leaving 8 bases of the junction unmatched. Per germline, CDR1 MNHEY and CDR2 SVGAGI. Donors included only healthy HIV-negative adults lacking recent acute infections or vaccinations. Sequencing was performed on memory CD8+ T cells from PBMCs. Documented subset: CD45RO+ cells pooled with CCR7-negative TemRA cells. The chain carries TRBV6-5 and TRBJ1-5, with 7 bases aligning to TRBD1. This TCR was recovered from a young man in good health. Some clones in this sample may be carry-over from other donors' samples. For the CDR3, the DNA is TGTGCCAGCAGTCTAATACAGGGGATCCAGCCCCAGCATTTT. It is translated as CASSLIQGIQPQHF.